Each of the 25 T cell receptor beta chains below was sequenced from the same sample in a study of graft-versus-host responses after intestinal transplantation. These receptors have no identified antigens. Clones were sequenced by immunoSEQ multiplex PCR, and TCRdb holds only the in-frame ones, with some missing. The sample yields approximately 90,000 clones, 85% to 95% seen once. The specimen was unstimulated CD8+ T cells sorted from spleen or lymph node cells, collected before intestinal transplant. These receptors were collected from a human donor who received an intestinal transplant.

The gene calls are TRBV7-9 and TRBJ2-1; 8 bases agree with TRBD1. The germline gives CDR1 SEHNR, CDR2 FQNEAQ (reference sequence). CDR3 length equals 13 residues. V lost 4 bases and J lost 6; bases outside the gene matches: 2. The CDR3 DNA sequence: TGTGCCAGCAGCTCAACAGGGGGCAATGAGCAGTTCTTC. Translated, it gives CASSSTGGNEQFF.

This chain joins TRBV10-1 and TRBJ1-4; TRBD1 aligns across 8 bases. The germline V gene has CDR1 WNHNN and CDR2 SYGVQD (reference sequence). The CDR3 has 15 residues. V shed 6 bases and J 8 bases; nucleotides not matched to a gene: 11. This chain's CDR3 is CASRPYRGIGEKLFF. The CDR3 nucleotides read TGCGCCAGCAGACCATACAGGGGGATTGGGGAAAAACTGTTTTTT.

This chain joins TRBV7-9 and TRBJ2-3; D remains unclear. Trimming took off 6 bases at V and 0 bases at J, with 13 bases between the two ends. The CDR3 is made up of 15 amino acids. The germline gives CDR1 SEHNR, CDR2 FQNEAQ (reference sequence). The DNA of the CDR3 is TGTGCCAGCAGTCCAGGTTATCATAGCACAGATACGCAGTATTTT. Translating it yields CASSPGYHSTDTQYF.

The sample holds a few counts of this clone. For the CDR3, the DNA is TGTGCCAGAAGCTCGGGAGCGGGGGGACCAGATACGCAGTATTTT. Its translation is CARSSGAGGPDTQYF. The chain joins TRBV5-3 to TRBJ2-3; 9 bases fit TRBD2. TRBV5-3 is an ORF for which the function is uncertain. This CDR3 has 15 amino acids. V gave up 3 bases and J gave up 4 bases; unmatched junction bases: 6.

The chain links TRBV4-3 to TRBJ1-3; 7 bases are a match to TRBD1. This CDR3 region has 16 residues. CDR1 and CDR2 (germline): LGHNA, YSLEER. V trimming: 0 bases; J trimming: 4 bases; junction bases outside the gene matches: 6. The CDR3 bases are TGCGCCAGCAGCCAAGACCGAACAGGGGTCGGAAACACCATATATTTT. Its protein product is CASSQDRTGVGNTIYF.

In its sample, this clone was seen once. J is TRBJ2-3 and V is TRBV2; no firm D call. The CDR3 consists of 17 residues. Germline V gene lookup returns CDR1 SNHLY and CDR2 FYNNEI. V was cut by 10 bases and J by 0 bases, with 23 bases left in between. Here the CDR3 DNA reads TGTGCCATCCACTTCCTAGGCGGTGACTCTAGCACAGATACGCAGTATTTT. As protein: CAIHFLGGDSSTDTQYF.

The chain employs TRBV19 and TRBJ2-1; TRBD1 agrees at 7 bases. J was trimmed by 10 bases and V by 6 bases; bases with no gene match: 6. CDR3 length: 12 residues. Per germline, CDR1 LNHDA and CDR2 SQIVND (reference sequence). The CDR3: CASSLTGLEQFF. For the CDR3, the DNA is TGTGCCAGTAGCTTGACAGGGTTAGAGCAGTTCTTC.

The chain couples TRBV7-6 to TRBJ2-2; D ambiguous. The germline CDR1 and CDR2 sequences are SGHVS and FNYEAQ. The CDR3 sequence is 12 residues long. V dropped 3 bases and J dropped 7 bases, with 6 bases sitting between them. CDR3 coding DNA: TGTGCCAGCAGCTTTGTAAACGGGGAGCTGTTTTTT. Translating gives CASSFVNGELFF.

Comment on this clone: Other DNA sequences in the sample encode the same CDR3. The chain combines TRBV9 with TRBJ2-3; the D is unclear. The CDR3 is 13 amino acids. V shed 0 bases and J shed 2 bases, with 4 bases lying between them. The V gene's germline CDR1 is SGDLS and CDR2 YYNGEE. The CDR3 nucleotides are TGTGCCAGCAGCGTAGCGTCCACAGATACGCAGTATTTT. Translation gives CASSVASTDTQYF.

The V gene is TRBV4-3, the J gene TRBJ2-7; TRBD1 matches 8 bases. The CDR3 length is 15 residues. The ends lost 1 base at V and 0 bases at J; junction bases unmatched: 2. Per germline, CDR1 LGHNA and CDR2 YSLEER. CDR3 protein: CASSQGTGTSYEQYF. DNA of the CDR3: TGCGCCAGCAGCCAAGGGACAGGGACCTCCTACGAGCAGTACTTC.

This clone is medium-sized by share. This chain links TRBV2 with TRBJ1-1, with D possibly matching TRBD1 (6 bases). Germline V gene lookup returns CDR1 SNHLY and CDR2 FYNNEI. The CDR3 sequence is 13 residues long. Trimming stripped 7 bases from V and 4 bases from J, with 13 bases between. Here the CDR3 reads CASMKDSSTEAFF. For the CDR3, the DNA is TGTGCCAGCATGAAGGACAGTAGCACTGAAGCTTTCTTT.

The chain links TRBV4-3 to TRBJ2-4; a weak D match, TRBD1 (6 bases). V was trimmed by 0 bases and J by 1 base, leaving 10 bases between them. The CDR3 length is 16 residues. The germline V gene has CDR1 LGHNA and CDR2 YSLEER. CDR3: CASSQDSQGAKNIQYF. The DNA for the CDR3 is TGCGCCAGCAGCCAAGATTCCCAGGGGGCCAAAAACATTCAGTACTTC.

The chain couples TRBV19 to TRBJ2-7, with TRBD1 matching over 9 bases. V lost 1 base to trimming and J lost 3 bases; unmatched junction nucleotides: 7. The CDR3 runs 16 residues. Germline CDR1 reads LNHDA; CDR2 reads SQIVND (reference sequence). The CDR3 DNA reads as TGTGCCAGTAGTATAGGACAGGGGGAAGAAGACTACGAGCAGTACTTC. As protein: CASSIGQGEEDYEQYF.

This sequence joins TRBV27 and TRBJ1-1; maybe TRBD1 (5 bases). V was trimmed by 8 bases and J by 6 bases, leaving 10 bases between them. This CDR3 comprises 11 residues. From germline, CDR1 is MNHEY and CDR2 SMNVEV (reference sequence). CDR3 in amino acids: CASGGGAEAFF. DNA of the CDR3: TGTGCCAGCGGGGGAGGGGCTGAAGCTTTCTTT.

This clone was counted a single time. This chain uses TRBV9 with TRBJ2-7; 7 nucleotides line up with TRBD1. There are 16 residues in the CDR3. The V and J ends lost 0 bases and 6 bases, in that order; junction bases with no gene match: 12. CDR1 SGDLS and CDR2 YYNGEE come from the germline V gene. The CDR3 sequence: CASSVGTGGLFGEQYF. The CDR3 region has the DNA TGTGCCAGCAGCGTAGGGACAGGAGGATTGTTCGGCGAGCAGTACTTC.

The chain combines TRBV27 with TRBJ2-7, with D perhaps matching TRBD2 (7 bases). The ends were cut back, 7 bases at V and 6 bases at J, with 19 bases in the middle. CDR3 length: 14 residues. Germline CDR1 and CDR2: MNHEY and SMNVEV (reference sequence). CDR3 loop: CASTLRAGAPEQYF. The DNA for the CDR3 is TGTGCCAGCACCTTGAGGGCGGGGGCCCCCGAGCAGTACTTC.

The chain employs TRBV11-3 and TRBJ1-1, with D unresolved. Germline values: CDR1 SGHNT, CDR2 YENEEA. V was trimmed by 6 bases and J by 6 bases, leaving 8 bases between them. CDR3 length: 11 residues. CDR3: CASSYDSEAFF. For the CDR3, the DNA is TGTGCCAGCAGTTACGACTCTGAAGCTTTCTTT.

This clone was seen once. The chain carries TRBV6-1 and TRBJ2-7; the match to TRBD1 covers 10 bases. The length of the CDR3 is 14 residues. V was clipped by 6 bases and J by 3 bases; unmatched bases: 5. The germline V gene encodes CDR1 MNHNS and CDR2 SASEGT. CDR3 protein: CASRPGTGVYEQYF. As DNA, the CDR3 is TGTGCCAGCAGGCCCGGGACAGGGGTCTACGAGCAGTACTTC.

The chain couples TRBV21-1 to TRBJ1-5; the table assigns TRBD1, which was not confirmed against the DNA. TRBV21-1 is noted as a pseudogene. The CDR3 sequence is 15 residues long. CDR3: CASSKVRTQNQPQHF. CDR3 nucleotides: TGTGCCAGCAGCAAAGTCAGGACACAGAATCAGCCCCAGCATTTT.

The CDR3 DNA reads TGTGCCAGCAGTCAACAGGGGGCTAACCAGCCCCAGCATTTT. Protein: CASSQQGANQPQHF. The V call is TRBV6-6, the J call TRBJ1-5, with 9 bases lining up with TRBD1. Per the germline V gene, CDR1 is MNHNY and CDR2 is SVGAGI (reference sequence). This CDR3 region has 14 residues. V trimming: 5 bases; J trimming: 7 bases; junction bases outside the gene matches: 6.

This chain connects TRBV27 to TRBJ1-2; 7 nucleotides align to TRBD1. The length of the CDR3 is 16 residues. Germline CDR1 MNHEY, CDR2 SMNVEV (reference sequence). The V gene end was trimmed by 8 bases and the J gene end by 4 bases; junction bases not matched to a gene: 16. CDR3 in DNA: TGTGCCAGCGGGGAGATGACAGGGTCTGGTCCCTATGGCTACACCTTC. Residues: CASGEMTGSGPYGYTF.

The genes are TRBV7-8 and TRBJ1-5, with TRBD1 as a possible D gene (5 bases). V dropped 0 bases and J dropped 1 base, with 13 bases sitting between them. Per germline, CDR1 SGHVS and CDR2 FQNEAQ. CDR3 length: 17 amino acids. The CDR3 DNA reads as TGTGCCAGCAGCTTAGCGGGGACCGCGGGGAGCAATCAGCCCCAGCATTTT. Its protein product is CASSLAGTAGSNQPQHF. The full variable domain, rest sourced from reference TRBV7-8 and TRBJ1-5, is GAGVSQSPRYKVAKRGQDVALRCDPISGHVSLFWYQQALGQGPEFLTYFQNEAQLDKSGLPSDRFFAERPEGSVSTLKIQRTQQEDSAVYLCASSLAGTAGSNQPQHFGDGTRLSIL.

The CDR3 protein is CSVSDGTGLHEQYF. The CDR3 coding sequence is TGCAGCGTTTCTGACGGGACAGGGCTCCACGAGCAGTACTTC. This chain uses TRBV29-1 with TRBJ2-7, with TRBD1 matching over 9 bases. Germline-derived CDR1 and CDR2 are SQVTM and ANQGSEA. V gave up 5 bases and J gave up 5 bases; unmatched junction bases: 10. The CDR3 covers 14 residues.

The V gene is TRBV12-5, the J gene TRBJ2-5; 11 bases map to TRBD1. Per the germline V gene, CDR1 is LGHNT and CDR2 is FRNRAP. The CDR3 is 15 residues long. V was pared by 6 bases and J by 5 bases, with 8 bases of the junction left unmatched. CDR3 sequence (DNA): TGTGCTAGTGGCACAGGGACAGGGGGACTGGAGACCCAGTACTTC. It encodes CASGTGTGGLETQYF.

This chain connects TRBV10-3 to TRBJ2-1, with 12 nucleotides matching TRBD2. CDR3 length equals 15 residues. J gave up 8 bases and V 3 bases, and 5 bases lay outside the gene matches. The germline V gene has CDR1 ENHRY and CDR2 SYGVKD. CDR3 nucleotides: TGTGCCATCAGTGACTCTAGCGGGGGGGCCCATGAGCAGTTCTTC. Amino acids: CAISDSSGGAHEQFF.